The 20 T cell receptor beta chains presented below share a single source sample, sequenced in a study of technical replicates of blood from several donors (dated by TCRdb to 2015 to 2018). Library preparation employed the immunoSEQ multiplex PCR assay. Held by TCRdb, this immuneACCESS table contains in-frame sequences only and omits some clones. Under half of the omission traces to an unresolved V gene where checked; the cause of the rest is unknown. This sample has some 15,000 clones in its table, and about nine tenths of those were observed once. The ten most abundant clones make up under 15% of the sample. Sample: PBMCs. Every receptor here comes from a human donor in good health.

The V and J genes are TRBV5-1 and TRBJ2-7, with TRBD1 matching over 8 bases. The V segment lost 0 bases and the J segment 6 bases; nucleotides outside the gene matches: 11. CDR3 length: 16 residues. The V gene's germline CDR1 is SGHRS and CDR2 YFSETQ. DNA of the CDR3: TGCGCCAGCAGCTTGGAGTTCGGGACAGGTGCCCCCGAGCAGTACTTC. This encodes CASSLEFGTGAPEQYF.

The chain has TRBV29-1 and TRBJ2-5; 9 nucleotides line up with TRBD2. The CDR3 runs 13 residues. Germline V CDR1 and CDR2: SQVTM, ANQGSEA. The V and J ends lost 7 bases and 2 bases, in that order; junction bases with no gene match: 5. The CDR3 here is CSALAGGQETQYF. CDR3 sequence (DNA): TGCAGCGCCTTGGCGGGAGGGCAAGAGACCCAGTACTTC.

The rearrangement uses TRBV30 and TRBJ1-2; TRBD1 might be the D (5 bases). Germline assignment: CDR1 GTSNPN and CDR2 SVGIG (reference sequence). V was trimmed by 3 bases and J by 4 bases, leaving 12 bases between them. The CDR3 has 13 residues. In nucleotides, the CDR3 is TGTGCCTGGAGAGAGTCAGGGTCCTATGGCTACACCTTC. The encoded protein is CAWRESGSYGYTF.

This rearrangement joins TRBV20-1 to TRBJ1-1; D is ambiguous. Trimming shortened V by 5 bases and J by 6 bases, and 10 bases separated the two germline ends. Germline CDR1 and CDR2: DFQATT and SNEGSKA (reference sequence). The CDR3 totals 11 residues. CDR3 loop: CSAPGRPEAFF. In nucleotides, the CDR3 is TGCAGTGCTCCTGGCCGTCCTGAAGCTTTCTTT.

This clone was counted once. The chain employs TRBV6-5 and TRBJ2-7, with 9 bases lining up with TRBD2. The V and J ends lost 0 bases and 2 bases, in that order; junction bases with no gene match: 2. Germline V gives CDR1 MNHEY, CDR2 SVGAGI. The CDR3 covers 15 residues. This chain's CDR3 is CASSYSAGGPYEQYF. The CDR3 DNA sequence: TGTGCCAGCAGTTACTCAGCGGGAGGACCCTACGAGCAGTACTTC.

This chain connects TRBV13 to TRBJ1-4; 8 bases fit TRBD1. The trim removed 2 bases at V and 2 bases at J, leaving 4 bases unmatched. CDR3 length: 16 residues. Germline values: CDR1 PRHDT, CDR2 FYEKMQ (reference sequence). CDR3 in amino acids: CASSLSQGATNEKLFF. The CDR3 nucleotides are TGTGCCAGCAGCTTATCCCAGGGGGCTACTAATGAAAAACTGTTTTTT.

The chain recombines TRBV9 with TRBJ2-1, with D possibly matching TRBD1 (6 bases). Germline V gene data show CDR1 as SGDLS and CDR2 as YYNGEE. The CDR3 is made up of 16 amino acids. Trimming took 0 bases from V and 5 from J, leaving 15 bases between them. The chain's CDR3 is CASSVVGRGGHNEQFF. The CDR3 coding sequence is TGTGCCAGCAGCGTAGTTGGCAGGGGCGGCCACAATGAGCAGTTCTTC.

This clone was found a few times. The chain recombines TRBV10-1 with TRBJ1-2, with 8 nucleotides matching TRBD1. Germline assignment: CDR1 WNHNN and CDR2 SYGVQD (reference sequence). With V trimmed by 0 bases and J by 7 bases, 13 bases remained unmatched. The CDR3 contains 17 residues. The DNA of the CDR3 is TGCGCCAGCAGTGAGTCGAAGACCGGGACAGGCCCCGGTGGCTACACCTTC. This encodes CASSESKTGTGPGGYTF.

This chain links TRBV7-2 with TRBJ2-1; 7 positions agree with TRBD2. The CDR3 contains 14 residues. Germline-derived CDR1 and CDR2 are SGHTA and FQGNSA. V lost 8 bases and J lost 7; bases outside the gene matches: 11. The CDR3 sequence: CASSRDPGGNEQFF. For the CDR3, the DNA is TGTGCCAGCTCCCGGGACCCGGGAGGAAATGAGCAGTTCTTC.

This clone was detected only once. The rearrangement joins TRBV7-3 to TRBJ2-3; 9 nucleotides line up with TRBD2. Germline CDR1 SGHTA, CDR2 FQGTGA. The ends lost 5 bases at V and 4 bases at J; junction bases unmatched: 10. The CDR3 has 16 amino acids. CDR3 nucleotide sequence: TGTGCCAGCAGCCTAGGGGCGGGAGGGCCGTCAGATACGCAGTATTTT. It yields the protein CASSLGAGGPSDTQYF. The whole variable domain, remainder taken from reference TRBV7-3 and TRBJ2-3, is GAGVSQTPSNKVTEKGKYVELRCDPISGHTALYWYRQSLGQGPEFLIYFQGTGAADDSGLPNDRFFAVRPEGSVSTLKIQRTERGDSAVYLCASSLGAGGPSDTQYFGPGTRLTVL.

This rearrangement joins TRBV27 to TRBJ2-6, with D perhaps TRBD2 (6 bases). The CDR3 extends over 15 amino acids. Germline lookup yields CDR1 MNHEY and CDR2 SMNVEV (reference sequence). The germline V and J ends were trimmed by 6 bases and 3 bases, with 12 bases remaining between them. In DNA, the CDR3 is TGTGCCAGCAGACCCCTGGGGGGTGGGGCCAACGTCCTGACTTTC. Encoded protein: CASRPLGGGANVLTF.

A few counts support this clone. The chain is built from TRBV29-1 and TRBJ1-1; tentative D call: TRBD1 (5 bases). Looked up from germline, CDR1 is SQVTM and CDR2 is ANQGSEA. This CDR3 has 14 residues. Trimming cost V 0 bases and J 4 bases, with 12 bases left between them. CDR3 in amino acids: CSVEEGPGGTEAFF. The CDR3 nucleotides are TGCAGCGTTGAAGAGGGCCCGGGGGGCACTGAAGCTTTCTTT.

V usage is TRBV4-2 and J usage is TRBJ2-5; possible D gene TRBD2, 5 bases. Looked up from germline, CDR1 is LGHNA and CDR2 is YNFKEQ. The length of the CDR3 is 13 residues. Trimming removed 5 bases at V and 3 bases at J, with 10 bases between. The CDR3 is CASSFGLKETQYF. The CDR3 DNA follows: TGTGCCAGCAGCTTTGGACTCAAAGAGACCCAGTACTTC.

This clone has only one observation. The chain uses TRBV28 and TRBJ2-1; 7 nucleotides agree with TRBD2. With 4 bases clipped from V and 3 bases from J, the junction kept 9 bases outside the gene matches. Per the germline V gene, CDR1 is MDHEN and CDR2 is SYDVKM. The CDR3 loop spans 16 amino acids. CDR3 DNA sequence: TGTGCCAGCAGTTCCCCAACGGGAGGTCACTACAATGAGCAGTTCTTC. Translating gives CASSSPTGGHYNEQFF.

This clone was counted only a few times. This chain joins TRBV5-1 and TRBJ2-1; 7 bases align to TRBD2. The trim removed 2 bases at V and 6 bases at J, leaving 8 bases unmatched. Germline-derived CDR1 and CDR2 are SGHRS and YFSETQ. The CDR3 covers 15 residues. The CDR3 DNA is TGCGCCAGCAGCTTTCCACTAGCGCGCGGCAATGAGCAGTTCTTC. It specifies CASSFPLARGNEQFF.

The chain links TRBV18 to TRBJ2-1; TRBD1 aligns across 7 bases. CDR1 is KGHSH and CDR2 is LQKENI in the germline V gene. This CDR3 is built from 15 residues. The V and J ends lost 6 bases and 0 bases, in that order; junction bases with no gene match: 5. Here the CDR3 reads CASSAGTVSYNEQFF. CDR3 nucleotides: TGTGCCAGCTCGGCCGGGACAGTCTCCTACAATGAGCAGTTCTTC.

The chain is built from TRBV6-1 and TRBJ1-1, with 8 bases identical to TRBD1. The CDR3 has 20 residues. The J segment lost 0 bases and the V segment lost 0 bases, leaving 15 bases of the junction unmatched. In germline, CDR1 is MNHNS, CDR2 SASEGT. CDR3 DNA sequence: TGTGCCAGCAGTGAAGCGGAACCAACGACAGGGGTGGGCATGAACACTGAAGCTTTCTTT. This sequence encodes CASSEAEPTTGVGMNTEAFF.

The chain has TRBV5-8 and TRBJ2-1, with 8 bases matching TRBD1. CDR1 is SGHTS and CDR2 is YDEGEE in the germline V gene. With V trimmed by 6 bases and J by 3 bases, 11 bases remained unmatched. The CDR3 length is 16 residues. CDR3 in amino acids: CASTPNGQGIYNEQFF. The CDR3 region has the DNA TGTGCCAGCACCCCGAATGGACAGGGAATCTACAATGAGCAGTTCTTC.

This chain connects TRBV5-1 to TRBJ1-1; 7 bases are a match to TRBD1. There are 16 residues in the CDR3. The V segment lost 4 bases and the J segment 0 bases; nucleotides outside the gene matches: 9. The germline gives CDR1 SGHRS, CDR2 YFSETQ. The CDR3, as DNA: TGCGCCAGCAGCAAGGGACAGAATTTTATGAACACTGAAGCTTTCTTT. It encodes CASSKGQNFMNTEAFF. Looking up the rest from reference TRBV5-1 and TRBJ1-1 gives the full variable domain: KAGVTQTPRYLIKTRGQQVTLSCSPISGHRSVSWYQQTPGQGLQFLFEYFSETQRNKGNFPGRFSGRQFSNSRSEMNVSTLELGDSALYLCASSKGQNFMNTEAFFGQGTRLTVV.

The V call is TRBV13, the J call TRBJ2-7; 9 bases align to TRBD2. This CDR3 has 14 amino acids. Germline loops: CDR1 PRHDT, CDR2 FYEKMQ (reference sequence). The V and J ends lost 4 bases and 3 bases, in that order; junction bases with no gene match: 4. The CDR3 reads CASSSSGKVYEQYF. The CDR3 nucleotides read TGTGCCAGCAGCTCTAGCGGGAAGGTCTACGAGCAGTACTTC.